These T cell receptor beta chains were read from a single sample in a study of shared clonotypes between healthy human individuals. Clones were read by immunoSEQ multiplex PCR, and TCRdb kept only the in-frame ones, dropping some. The sample gives roughly 2.5 million clones, around 94% of which show up once; roughly 0.14% is in the top ten. Sequenced input: naive CD4+ T cells sorted from blood. The source is a man aged 18 to 29 in good health. The CDR3 runs from the conserved cysteine through the conserved F or W. D genes are given only for firm matches. For some rows the clone size is stated as once, few or many, or as a class when expanded; others skip it.

V	D	size	J	CDR3	DNA
TRBV19	.	.	TRBJ2-1	CASRSSGTNEQFF	TGTGCCAGTAGGAGCTCAGGTACCAATGAGCAGTTCTTC
TRBV10-3	.	.	TRBJ2-2	CAIRNSGTASPGELFF	TGTGCCATCAGAAACTCCGGGACGGCCTCCCCCGGGGAGCTGTTTTTT
TRBV30	TRBD2	.	TRBJ2-1	CAWSGTSGSLDEQFF	TGTGCCTGGAGCGGGACTAGCGGGAGTCTCGATGAGCAGTTCTTC
TRBV5-6	TRBD1	.	TRBJ2-7	CASSPGTGLTYEQYF	TGTGCCAGCAGCCCAGGGACAGGGCTCACCTACGAGCAGTACTTC
TRBV12-5	.	.	TRBJ2-7	CASGLEQGSSDEQYF	TGTGCTAGTGGTTTGGAGCAGGGTAGCTCGGACGAGCAGTACTTC
TRBV4-1	.	.	TRBJ2-2	CASSQTETNAGELFF	TGCGCCAGCAGCCAAACTGAGACCAACGCCGGGGAGCTGTTTTTT
TRBV11-3	.	.	TRBJ2-3	CASSQGQITDTQYF	TGTGCCAGCAGCCAAGGACAGATCACAGATACGCAGTATTTT
TRBV5-1	TRBD1	.	TRBJ2-3	CASSLGQGANTQYF	TGCGCCAGCAGCTTGGGGCAGGGGGCAAATACGCAGTATTTT
TRBV1	.	.	TRBJ2-7	CTSSQAGTGFYEQYF	TGCACCAGCAGCCAAGCTGGGACAGGCTTCTACGAGCAGTACTTC
TRBV30	TRBD1	.	TRBJ1-5	CAWSGSGGFSAQHF	TGTGCCTGGAGTGGGTCAGGGGGCTTCTCGGCCCAGCATTTT
TRBV21-1	.	.	TRBJ1-1	CASSKGARRTEAFF	TGTGCCAGCAGCAAAGGGGCCAGGCGGACTGAAGCTTTCTTT
TRBV19	.	.	TRBJ2-1	CASSIEGEAYNEQFF	TGTGCCAGTAGTATAGAGGGAGAAGCCTACAATGAGCAGTTCTTC
TRBV12-5	.	.	TRBJ2-3	CASGLVKQRTTDTDTQYF	TGTGCTAGTGGTTTGGTAAAACAGCGGACTACTGACACAGATACGCAGTATTTT
TRBV16	.	.	TRBJ2-5	CASSSHRGGETQYF	TGTGCCAGCAGCTCACACAGGGGAGGAGAGACCCAGTACTTC
TRBV10-3	.	.	TRBJ2-7	CATKSTSEQYF	TGTGCCACTAAATCGACATCCGAGCAGTACTTC
TRBV7-9	.	.	TRBJ2-7	CASSFNYEQYF	TGTGCCAGCAGCTTCAATTACGAGCAGTACTTC
TRBV6-6	.	.	TRBJ2-2	CASSPARGGTGELFF	TGTGCCAGCAGTCCCGCGCGGGGCGGCACCGGGGAGCTGTTTTTT
TRBV30	.	once	TRBJ2-2	CAIPRDGNTGELFF	TGTGCCATCCCCCGGGACGGGAACACCGGGGAGCTGTTTTTT
TRBV5-1	TRBD2	.	TRBJ2-1	CASSLGLAGEGEQFF	TGCGCCAGCAGCTTGGGGCTAGCGGGAGAGGGTGAGCAGTTCTTC
TRBV5-1	.	.	TRBJ1-1	CASSLYGGGNTEAFF	TGCGCCAGCAGCTTGTACGGGGGCGGGAACACTGAAGCTTTCTTT
TRBV5-1	.	.	TRBJ2-6	CASSLWPNDAPGANVLTF	TGCGCCAGCAGCTTGTGGCCCAACGATGCCCCTGGGGCCAACGTCCTGACTTTC
TRBV5-1	.	.	TRBJ2-3	CASSLVLGSRTDTQYF	TGCGCCAGCAGCTTGGTCCTTGGGTCACGCACAGATACGCAGTATTTT
TRBV5-1	TRBD1	.	TRBJ2-3	CASSPGGSTDTQYF	TGCGCCAGCAGCCCAGGGGGCAGCACAGATACGCAGTATTTT
TRBV9	.	.	TRBJ2-7	CASSVGAGSTTYEQYF	TGTGCCAGCAGCGTAGGCGCGGGCTCGACAACCTACGAGCAGTACTTC
TRBV7-9	.	.	TRBJ1-5	CASSLDTGSNQPQHF	TGTGCCAGCAGCTTAGACACAGGGAGCAATCAGCCCCAGCATTTT
TRBV6-5	.	.	TRBJ1-1	CASSYPGNTEAFF	TGTGCCAGCAGTTACCCGGGGAACACTGAAGCTTTCTTT
TRBV18	.	.	TRBJ1-4	CASSPTGTRNEKLFF	TGTGCCAGCTCACCAACCGGGACAAGGAATGAAAAACTGTTTTTT
TRBV10-3	.	.	TRBJ2-2	CAISGQGGSNTGELFF	TGTGCCATCTCCGGACAGGGAGGGTCGAACACCGGGGAGCTGTTTTTT
TRBV5-1	TRBD2	.	TRBJ2-2	CASSLGRLALNTGELFF	TGCGCCAGCAGCTTGGGGAGACTAGCCCTGAACACCGGGGAGCTGTTTTTT
TRBV4-3	.	.	TRBJ2-1	CASAKGTLYNEQFF	TGCGCCAGCGCCAAGGGGACTTTATACAATGAGCAGTTCTTC
TRBV7-2	.	.	TRBJ2-5	CASSPARYQETQYF	TGTGCCAGCAGCCCCGCCCGGTACCAAGAGACCCAGTACTTC
TRBV30	.	.	TRBJ1-2	CAWSVLLSHGYTF	TGTGCCTGGAGTGTACTGTTGAGCCATGGCTACACCTTC
TRBV6-5	TRBD1	.	TRBJ2-7	CASRNRGEQYF	TGTGCCAGCAGGAACAGGGGAGAGCAGTACTTC
TRBV5-1	TRBD2	once	TRBJ2-5	CASSPGTSGRLETQYF	TGCGCCAGCAGCCCCGGGACTAGCGGGAGGTTAGAGACCCAGTACTTC
TRBV5-1	TRBD2	.	TRBJ2-3	CASSLASGLGMDTQYF	TGCGCCAGCAGCTTGGCTAGCGGCCTTGGGATGGATACGCAGTATTTT
TRBV28	.	.	TRBJ1-4	CASSLPRTTNEKLFF	TGTGCCAGCAGTCTCCCTCGGACAACTAATGAAAAACTGTTTTTT
TRBV4-3	.	.	TRBJ1-4	CASSQGIGGVEKLFF	TGCGCCAGCAGCCAAGGCATTGGAGGGGTTGAAAAACTGTTTTTT
TRBV4-1	TRBD2	.	TRBJ2-7	CASSQPREGLGEQYF	TGCGCCAGCAGCCAACCCCGGGAGGGCCTAGGCGAGCAGTACTTC
TRBV5-4	TRBD1	.	TRBJ2-1	CASSWGQRGNEQFF	TGTGCCAGCAGCTGGGGACAGAGGGGCAATGAGCAGTTCTTC
TRBV27	.	.	TRBJ2-2	CASSPSGTNTGELFF	TGTGCCAGCAGTCCGTCCGGGACGAACACCGGGGAGCTGTTTTTT
TRBV7-9	.	.	TRBJ2-1	CASSLDFFLAYNEQFF	TGTGCCAGCAGCTTAGACTTTTTTCTTGCCTACAATGAGCAGTTCTTC
TRBV7-2	.	.	TRBJ2-7	CASSLGGGAPYEQYF	TGTGCCAGCAGCTTAGGTGGCGGAGCCCCCTACGAGCAGTACTTC
TRBV29-1	.	few	TRBJ1-1	CSVVLWNTEAFF	TGCAGCGTTGTATTGTGGAACACTGAAGCTTTCTTT
TRBV6-1	TRBD2	.	TRBJ2-1	CASTETSGTLPPFF	TGTGCCAGCACGGAGACTAGCGGGACCCTACCCCCGTTCTTC
TRBV4-1	.	.	TRBJ2-1	CASSHLPGPTSYNEQFF	TGCGCCAGCAGCCACCTACCGGGACCCACCTCGTATAATGAGCAGTTCTTC
TRBV6-6	.	.	TRBJ2-3	CASSYGGTQYF	TGTGCCAGCAGTTACGGAGGGACGCAGTATTTT
TRBV7-2	TRBD2	once	TRBJ2-2	CASSLFLGRAAGELFF	TGTGCCAGCAGCTTATTTCTTGGGAGGGCCGCCGGGGAGCTGTTTTTT
TRBV10-3	TRBD1	.	TRBJ1-6	CAISTGTENSPLHF	TGTGCCATCAGTACCGGGACAGAGAATTCACCCCTCCACTTT
TRBV2	.	.	TRBJ1-2	CASSVRQPNGSGYTF	TGTGCCAGCAGTGTCCGGCAGCCAAATGGGAGTGGCTACACCTTC
TRBV14	.	.	TRBJ1-1	CASSQVRGGWDTEAFF	TGTGCCAGCAGCCAAGTAAGGGGAGGATGGGACACTGAAGCTTTCTTT
TRBV19	.	.	TRBJ1-6	CASTPASEDYSPLHF	TGTGCCAGTACGCCCGCATCGGAGGACTATTCACCCCTCCACTTT
TRBV5-1	.	few	TRBJ2-5	CASSLERGQETQYF	TGCGCCAGCAGCTTGGAACGGGGGCAAGAGACCCAGTACTTC
TRBV5-6	TRBD1	.	TRBJ2-2	CASSLARGSGELFF	TGTGCCAGCAGCTTGGCCAGGGGGTCCGGGGAGCTGTTTTTT
TRBV7-9	.	.	TRBJ2-7	CASSRIAYDGAYEQYF	TGTGCCAGCAGCCGGATCGCCTATGACGGGGCCTACGAGCAGTACTTC
TRBV2	.	.	TRBJ1-2	CASSEGPRQLNYGYTF	TGTGCCAGCAGTGAAGGGCCGAGGCAGCTTAACTATGGCTACACCTTC
TRBV10-3	TRBD1	.	TRBJ1-1	CAIRTTGVYGTEAFF	TGTGCCATCAGAACAACAGGGGTGTATGGGACTGAAGCTTTCTTT
TRBV30	.	.	TRBJ2-1	CAWSVFGTPTYNEQFF	TGTGCCTGGAGTGTATTTGGGACTCCCACCTACAATGAGCAGTTCTTC
TRBV30	.	.	TRBJ1-3	CAWTNRVRSGNTIYF	TGTGCCTGGACTAACAGGGTCCGCTCTGGAAACACCATATATTTT